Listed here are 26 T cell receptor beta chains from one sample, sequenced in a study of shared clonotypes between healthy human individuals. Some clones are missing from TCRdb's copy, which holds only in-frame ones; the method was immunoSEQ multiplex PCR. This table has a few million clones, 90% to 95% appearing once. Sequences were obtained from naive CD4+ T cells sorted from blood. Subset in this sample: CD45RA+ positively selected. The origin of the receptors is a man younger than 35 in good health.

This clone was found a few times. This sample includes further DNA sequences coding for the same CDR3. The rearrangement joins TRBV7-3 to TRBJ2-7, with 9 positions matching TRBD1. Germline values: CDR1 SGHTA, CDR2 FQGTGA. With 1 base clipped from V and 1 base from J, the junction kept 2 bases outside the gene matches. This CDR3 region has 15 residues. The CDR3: CASSLRGQGSYEQYF. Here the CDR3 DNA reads TGTGCCAGCAGCTTAAGGGGACAGGGTTCCTACGAGCAGTACTTC.

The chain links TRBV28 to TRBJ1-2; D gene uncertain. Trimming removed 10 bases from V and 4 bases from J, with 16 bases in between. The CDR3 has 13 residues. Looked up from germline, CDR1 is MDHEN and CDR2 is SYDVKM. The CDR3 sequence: CAIATALGYGYTF. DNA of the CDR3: TGTGCCATCGCGACGGCGCTAGGCTATGGCTACACCTTC.

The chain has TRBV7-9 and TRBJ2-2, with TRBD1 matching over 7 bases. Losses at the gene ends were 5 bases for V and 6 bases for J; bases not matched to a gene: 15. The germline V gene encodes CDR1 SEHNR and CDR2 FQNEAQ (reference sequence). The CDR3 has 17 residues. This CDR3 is CASSLLTGMVYAGELFF. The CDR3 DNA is TGTGCCAGCAGCCTACTGACAGGGATGGTTTATGCCGGGGAGCTGTTTTTT. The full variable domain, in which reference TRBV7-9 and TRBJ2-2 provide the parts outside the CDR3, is DTGVSQNPRHKITKRGQNVTFRCDPISEHNRLYWYRQTLGQGPEFLTYFQNEAQLEKSRLLSDRFSAERPKGSFSTLEIQRTEQGDSAMYLCASSLLTGMVYAGELFFGEGSRLTVL.

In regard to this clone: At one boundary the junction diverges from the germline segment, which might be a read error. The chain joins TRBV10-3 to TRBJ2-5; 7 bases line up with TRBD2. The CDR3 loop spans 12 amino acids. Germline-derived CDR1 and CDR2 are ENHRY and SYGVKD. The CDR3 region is CAVREGQETQYF. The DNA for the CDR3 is TGTGCCGTCAGGGAGGGCCAGGAGACCCAGTACTTC.

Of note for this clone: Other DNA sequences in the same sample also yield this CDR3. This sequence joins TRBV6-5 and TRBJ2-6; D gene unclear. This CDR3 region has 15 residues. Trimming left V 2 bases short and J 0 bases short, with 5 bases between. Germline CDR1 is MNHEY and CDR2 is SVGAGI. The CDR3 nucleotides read TGTGCCAGCAGTTACACCAGCTCTGGGGCCAACGTCCTGACTTTC. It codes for CASSYTSSGANVLTF.

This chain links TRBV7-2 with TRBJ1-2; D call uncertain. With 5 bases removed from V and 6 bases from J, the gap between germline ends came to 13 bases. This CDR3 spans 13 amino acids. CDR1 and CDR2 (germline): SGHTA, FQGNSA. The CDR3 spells CASSRQPPDGYTF. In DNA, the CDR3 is TGTGCCAGCAGCCGACAACCCCCGGATGGCTACACCTTC. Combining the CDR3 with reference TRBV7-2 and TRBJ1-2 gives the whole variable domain GAGVSQSPSNKVTEKGKDVELRCDPISGHTALYWYRQSLGQGLEFLIYFQGNSAPDKSGLPSDRFSAERTGGSVSTLTIQRTQQEDSAVYLCASSRQPPDGYTFGSGTRLTVV.

The CDR3: CASSPGLAGGGSTDTQYF. The DNA of the CDR3 is TGTGCCAGCAGTCCAGGACTAGCGGGAGGTGGATCGACAGATACGCAGTATTTT. The V and J genes are TRBV5-4 and TRBJ2-3, with TRBD2 matching over 14 bases. Trimming cost V 5 bases and J 3 bases; bases outside gene matches: 11. The CDR3 runs 18 residues. Germline CDR1 reads SGHNT; CDR2 reads YYREEE (reference sequence).

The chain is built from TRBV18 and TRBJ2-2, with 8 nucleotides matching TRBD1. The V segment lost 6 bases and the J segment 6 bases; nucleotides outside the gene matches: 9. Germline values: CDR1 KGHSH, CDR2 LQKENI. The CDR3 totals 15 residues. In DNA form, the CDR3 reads TGTGCCAGCTCCCCCCGGACAGGGTCCCCCGGGGAGCTGTTTTTT. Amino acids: CASSPRTGSPGELFF.

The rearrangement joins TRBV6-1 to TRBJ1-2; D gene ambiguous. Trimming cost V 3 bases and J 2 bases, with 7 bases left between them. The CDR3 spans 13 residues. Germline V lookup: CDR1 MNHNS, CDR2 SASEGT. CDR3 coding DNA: TGTGCCAGCAGTGACGTCGGGAACTATGGCTACACCTTC. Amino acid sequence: CASSDVGNYGYTF.

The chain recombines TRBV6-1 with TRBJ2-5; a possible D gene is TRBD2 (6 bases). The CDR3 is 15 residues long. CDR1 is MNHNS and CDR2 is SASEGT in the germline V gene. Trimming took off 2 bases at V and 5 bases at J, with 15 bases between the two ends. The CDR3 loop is CASSELAGLWETQYF. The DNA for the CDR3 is TGTGCCAGCAGTGAACTTGCGGGGCTTTGGGAGACCCAGTACTTC.

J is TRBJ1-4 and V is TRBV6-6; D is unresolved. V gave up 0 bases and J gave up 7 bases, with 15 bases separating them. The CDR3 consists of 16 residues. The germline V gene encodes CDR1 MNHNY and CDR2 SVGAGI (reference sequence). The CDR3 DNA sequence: TGTGCCAGCAGTTACTCGACCGTGGAAATCGGTGAAAAACTGTTTTTT. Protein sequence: CASSYSTVEIGEKLFF.

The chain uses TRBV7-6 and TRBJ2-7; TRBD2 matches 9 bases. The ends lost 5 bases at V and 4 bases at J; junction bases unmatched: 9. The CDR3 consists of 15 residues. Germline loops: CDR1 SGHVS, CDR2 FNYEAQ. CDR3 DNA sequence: TGTGCCAGCAGCCCGTCGGGACTAGCTGGGTACGAGCAGTACTTC. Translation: CASSPSGLAGYEQYF.

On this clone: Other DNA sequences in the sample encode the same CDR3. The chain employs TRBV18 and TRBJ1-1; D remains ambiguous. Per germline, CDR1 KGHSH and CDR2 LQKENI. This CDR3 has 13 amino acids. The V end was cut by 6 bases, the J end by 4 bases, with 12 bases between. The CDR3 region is CASSPKDGTEAFF. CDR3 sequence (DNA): TGTGCCAGCTCCCCAAAAGACGGCACTGAAGCTTTCTTT.

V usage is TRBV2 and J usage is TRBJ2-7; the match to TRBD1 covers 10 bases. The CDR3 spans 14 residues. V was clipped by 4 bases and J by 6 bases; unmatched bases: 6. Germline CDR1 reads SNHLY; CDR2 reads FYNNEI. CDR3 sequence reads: CASSVIGQGGEQYF. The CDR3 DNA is TGTGCCAGCAGTGTAATAGGACAGGGGGGCGAGCAGTACTTC.

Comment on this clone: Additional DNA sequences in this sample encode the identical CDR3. The CDR3 sequence is CASSPGTENQPQHF. The DNA of the CDR3 is TGCGCCAGCAGCCCCGGGACAGAGAATCAGCCCCAGCATTTT. The rearrangement links TRBV5-1 to TRBJ1-5; 7 bases are a match to TRBD1. V lost 4 bases and J lost 4; bases outside the gene matches: 5. The CDR3 contains 14 residues. The germline V gene has CDR1 SGHRS and CDR2 YFSETQ.

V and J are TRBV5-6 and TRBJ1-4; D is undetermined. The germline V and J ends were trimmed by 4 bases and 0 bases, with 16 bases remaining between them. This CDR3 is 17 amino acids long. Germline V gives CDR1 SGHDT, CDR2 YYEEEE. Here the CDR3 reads CASSPLTAMTTNEKLFF. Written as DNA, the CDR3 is TGTGCCAGCAGCCCCTTAACAGCGATGACAACTAATGAAAAACTGTTTTTT. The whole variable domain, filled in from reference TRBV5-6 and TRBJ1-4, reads DAGVTQSPTHLIKTRGQQVTLRCSPKSGHDTVSWYQQALGQGPQFIFQYYEEEERQRGNFPDRFSGHQFPNYSSELNVNALLLGDSALYLCASSPLTAMTTNEKLFFGSGTQLSVL.

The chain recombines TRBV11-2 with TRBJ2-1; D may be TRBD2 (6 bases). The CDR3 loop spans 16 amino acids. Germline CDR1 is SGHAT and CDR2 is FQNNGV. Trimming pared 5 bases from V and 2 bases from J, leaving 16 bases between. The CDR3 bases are TGTGCCAGCAGCCGAAGAGGCGGGAAGACCTACAATGAGCAGTTCTTC. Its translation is CASSRRGGKTYNEQFF.

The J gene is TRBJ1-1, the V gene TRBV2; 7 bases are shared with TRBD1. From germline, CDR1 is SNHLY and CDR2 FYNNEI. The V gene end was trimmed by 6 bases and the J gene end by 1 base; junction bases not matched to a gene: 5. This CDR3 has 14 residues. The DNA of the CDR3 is TGTGCCAGCAGGGGGACAGCACCGAACACTGAAGCTTTCTTT. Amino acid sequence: CASRGTAPNTEAFF.

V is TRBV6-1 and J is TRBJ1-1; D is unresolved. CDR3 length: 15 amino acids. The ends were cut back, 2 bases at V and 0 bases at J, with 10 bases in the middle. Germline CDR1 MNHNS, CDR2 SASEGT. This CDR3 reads CASSENGLMNTEAFF. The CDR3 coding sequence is TGTGCCAGCAGTGAAAATGGCCTAATGAACACTGAAGCTTTCTTT.

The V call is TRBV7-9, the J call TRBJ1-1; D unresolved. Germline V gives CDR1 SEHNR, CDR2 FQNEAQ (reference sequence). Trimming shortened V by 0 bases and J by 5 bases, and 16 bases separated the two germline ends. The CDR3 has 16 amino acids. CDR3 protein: CASSLASTGPGTEAFF. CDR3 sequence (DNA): TGTGCCAGCAGCTTAGCGAGTACTGGACCGGGGACTGAAGCTTTCTTT.

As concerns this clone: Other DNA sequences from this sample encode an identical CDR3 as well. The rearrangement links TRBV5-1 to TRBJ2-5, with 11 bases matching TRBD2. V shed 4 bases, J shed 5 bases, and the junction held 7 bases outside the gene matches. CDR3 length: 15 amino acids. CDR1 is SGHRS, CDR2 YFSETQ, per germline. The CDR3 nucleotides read TGCGCCAGCAGCCTTAGCGGGGGGGCCGGGGAGACCCAGTACTTC. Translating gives CASSLSGGAGETQYF.

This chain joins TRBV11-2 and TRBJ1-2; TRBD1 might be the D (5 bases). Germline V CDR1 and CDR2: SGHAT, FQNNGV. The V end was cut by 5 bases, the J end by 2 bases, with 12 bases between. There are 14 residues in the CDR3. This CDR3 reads CASSAQVGNYGYTF. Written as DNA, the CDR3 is TGTGCCAGCAGCGCACAGGTGGGGAACTATGGCTACACCTTC. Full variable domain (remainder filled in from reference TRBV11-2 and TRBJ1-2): EAGVAQSPRYKIIEKRQSVAFWCNPISGHATLYWYQQILGQGPKLLIQFQNNGVVDDSQLPKDRFSAERLKGVDSTLKIQPAKLEDSAVYLCASSAQVGNYGYTFGSGTRLTVV.

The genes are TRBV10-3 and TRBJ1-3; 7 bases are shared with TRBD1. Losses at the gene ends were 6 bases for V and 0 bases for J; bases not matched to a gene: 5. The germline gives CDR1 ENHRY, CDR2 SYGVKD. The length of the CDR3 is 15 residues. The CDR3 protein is CAISGQAFSGNTIYF. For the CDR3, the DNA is TGTGCCATCAGCGGACAGGCCTTCTCTGGAAACACCATATATTTT.

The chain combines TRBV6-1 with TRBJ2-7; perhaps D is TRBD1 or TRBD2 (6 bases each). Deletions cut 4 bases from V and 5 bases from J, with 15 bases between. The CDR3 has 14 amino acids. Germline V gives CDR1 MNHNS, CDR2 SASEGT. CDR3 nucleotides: TGTGCCAGCAGTGGAAAGGGGGGAGCGGACGAGCAGTACTTC. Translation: CASSGKGGADEQYF.

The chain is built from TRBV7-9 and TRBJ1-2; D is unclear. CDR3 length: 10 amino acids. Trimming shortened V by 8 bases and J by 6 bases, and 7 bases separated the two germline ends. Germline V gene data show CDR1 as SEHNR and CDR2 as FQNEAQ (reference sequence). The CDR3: CASLENGYTF. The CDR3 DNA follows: TGTGCCAGCCTGGAGAATGGCTACACCTTC. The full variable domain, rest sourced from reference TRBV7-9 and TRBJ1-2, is DTGVSQNPRHKITKRGQNVTFRCDPISEHNRLYWYRQTLGQGPEFLTYFQNEAQLEKSRLLSDRFSAERPKGSFSTLEIQRTEQGDSAMYLCASLENGYTFGSGTRLTVV.

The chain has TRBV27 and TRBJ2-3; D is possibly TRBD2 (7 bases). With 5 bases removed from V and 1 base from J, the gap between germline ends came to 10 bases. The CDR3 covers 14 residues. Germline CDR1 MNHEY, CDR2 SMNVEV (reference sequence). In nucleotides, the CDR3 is TGTGCCAGCAGTAGGGAGGGGGGCACAGATACGCAGTATTTT. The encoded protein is CASSREGGTDTQYF.